The clone carrying this T cell receptor beta chain showed up just a few times. Per the original methods: Reference gene primer amplification gave estimated nucleated cell counts. Here immunoSEQ multiplex PCR was the method, and the copy in TCRdb shows in-frame clones only, minus some. Clone size and the V and J calls come from that table; the DNA yielded D and trimming. The sample has just over 60,000 clones, less than 85% seen once; the top ten hold about 20%. The data derive from a study of blood T cell repertoires in COVID-19. Background on the study: Acute and convalescent COVID-19 specimens originated in the United States, Italy and Spain. T cells, B-cell-depleted T cells, or PBMCs provided the cDNA or gDNA that served as material.

CDR3 length: 13 residues. The germline CDR1 and CDR2 sequences are ENHRY and SYGVKD. The V end was cut by 7 bases, the J end by 4 bases, with 11 bases between. The genes are TRBV10-3 and TRBJ1-5; a weak D match, TRBD1 (6 bases). This TCR derives from a man aged 60-69 years with acute or convalescent COVID-19. The sample consisted of peripheral blood. The CDR3 nucleotides are TGTGCCATCACGGACAGCTATAATCAGCCCCAGCATTTT. Residues: CAITDSYNQPQHF.